This is a list of T cell receptor beta chains from one sample in a study of identical twins. TCRdb independently ran MiXCR on the 5' RACE reads; one entry per CDR3 protein. Counted here are 450,000 or so distinct CDR3 sequences, approximately 15% occurring once; the ten biggest clones make up more than 0.5%. These data are also associated with another study on yellow fever vaccine responses in identical twins.

The sample was CD4+ T cells sorted from blood. These TCRs come from a woman between 18 and 30 years old in good health. CDR3s include the opening cysteine and the closing phenylalanine or tryptophan. The order of the fields is CDR3 protein, V gene, J gene, clone size, D gene, CDR3 length. The D gene is left open where the match is weak. Not all rows give a size; the values are once, few, many and, for expanded clones, a class.

CASTDRELLETQYF	TRBV5-1	TRBJ2-5	-	-	14
CASSPIGTGSTDTQYF	TRBV19	TRBJ2-3	few	TRBD1	16
CASSPQGPGEQFF	TRBV18	TRBJ2-1	few	-	13
CASSFGNKYAEAFF	TRBV12-3/TRBV12-4	TRBJ1-1	many	-	14
CASSPRRASYNEQFF	TRBV7-2	TRBJ2-1	-	-	15
CASSPPEVRDTQYF	TRBV18	TRBJ2-3	-	-	14
CATSDSWTGSYNEQFF	TRBV24-1	TRBJ2-1	many	TRBD1	16
CASRGYSNQPQHF	TRBV12-3/TRBV12-4	TRBJ1-5	many	-	13
CASSLASGSFETQYF	TRBV12-3/TRBV12-4	TRBJ2-5	-	TRBD2	15
CATASSSAPTYEQYF	TRBV24-1	TRBJ2-7	-	-	15
CATSRELAGGGDTQYF	TRBV15	TRBJ2-3	many	TRBD2	16
CASSYSVREWTGELFF	TRBV6-2/TRBV6-3	TRBJ2-2	-	-	16
CASSLVAEVNEKLFF	TRBV7-9	TRBJ1-4	-	-	15
CASRRTAAGQPQHF	TRBV6-1	TRBJ1-5	-	-	14
CASSTRQGSPLHF	TRBV3-1	TRBJ1-6	few	TRBD1	13
CASMRDGRKDETQYF	TRBV12-3/TRBV12-4	TRBJ2-5	few	-	15
CASSQESWDLRGEKLFF	TRBV3-1	TRBJ1-4	-	-	17
CASSYLGRRGLHRLSYEQYF	TRBV11-2	TRBJ2-7	few	TRBD1	20
CASSLVGALNEQFF	TRBV12-3/TRBV12-4	TRBJ2-1	few	-	14
CASSQVVASGPYEQYF	TRBV4-2	TRBJ2-7	-	TRBD2	16
CASSLVLLPDGSPLHF	TRBV7-9	TRBJ1-6	few	-	16
CATGYGDPNQPQHF	TRBV13	TRBJ1-5	few	-	14
CASSPGGVGTDTQYF	TRBV28	TRBJ2-3	few	TRBD2	15
CASSAQYPNYGYTF	TRBV14	TRBJ1-2	few	-	14
CASSLRGSGGAVIGETQYF	TRBV7-8	TRBJ2-5	few	-	19
CASSLGMAGGETQYF	TRBV7-2	TRBJ2-5	few	TRBD2	15
CASSGTPRLNEQFF	TRBV12-3/TRBV12-4	TRBJ2-1	-	-	14
CASSHQRSGGGTDTQYF	TRBV4-1	TRBJ2-3	-	TRBD1	17
CASSQTSTTGDTQYF	TRBV28	TRBJ2-3	few	-	15
CASSLIQGALYGNTIYF	TRBV12-3/TRBV12-4	TRBJ1-3	-	TRBD1	17
CASSLSDRSTDTQYF	TRBV7-2	TRBJ2-3	few	-	15
CSVRDNTGELFF	TRBV29-1	TRBJ2-2	many	-	12
CSARDGTRITGELFF	TRBV20-1	TRBJ2-2	few	TRBD2	15
CASSFKHEQYF	TRBV5-1	TRBJ2-7	few	-	11
CASSLAVGPSGNTIYF	TRBV7-8	TRBJ1-3	-	-	16
CAADPSYGQQTLDTQYF	TRBV6-4	TRBJ2-3	few	-	17
CSADTGEASNNEQFF	TRBV20-1	TRBJ2-1	-	-	15
CASSLGTGRAGELFF	TRBV12-3/TRBV12-4	TRBJ2-2	few	-	15
CASSYRETGSYEQYF	TRBV27	TRBJ2-7	-	-	15
CASSPGQGVASGRSRHNEQFF	TRBV28	TRBJ2-1	-	TRBD2	21
CASSCLGCNEQFF	TRBV27	TRBJ2-1	few	-	13
CAWSVMAGAVYEQFF	TRBV30	TRBJ2-1	-	TRBD2	15
CASSVAPGSGYEQYF	TRBV9	TRBJ2-7	-	-	15
CAWLLRETQYF	TRBV30	TRBJ2-5	-	-	11
CASSLGGSLGPNEQFF	TRBV7-8	TRBJ2-1	few	-	16
CASSQNPGTGELFF	TRBV5-1	TRBJ2-2	-	-	14
CSAGGGTKNIQYF	TRBV29-1	TRBJ2-4	-	-	13
CSAITGMRDGYTF	TRBV20-1	TRBJ1-2	-	-	13
CASSLGAGMSTEAFF	TRBV5-1	TRBJ1-1	-	-	15
CATRVNSPLHF	TRBV28	TRBJ1-6	-	-	11
CASTRTGKGSPLHF	TRBV12-3/TRBV12-4	TRBJ1-6	-	TRBD1	14
CSATPTSGNNEQFF	TRBV20-1	TRBJ2-1	-	TRBD2	14